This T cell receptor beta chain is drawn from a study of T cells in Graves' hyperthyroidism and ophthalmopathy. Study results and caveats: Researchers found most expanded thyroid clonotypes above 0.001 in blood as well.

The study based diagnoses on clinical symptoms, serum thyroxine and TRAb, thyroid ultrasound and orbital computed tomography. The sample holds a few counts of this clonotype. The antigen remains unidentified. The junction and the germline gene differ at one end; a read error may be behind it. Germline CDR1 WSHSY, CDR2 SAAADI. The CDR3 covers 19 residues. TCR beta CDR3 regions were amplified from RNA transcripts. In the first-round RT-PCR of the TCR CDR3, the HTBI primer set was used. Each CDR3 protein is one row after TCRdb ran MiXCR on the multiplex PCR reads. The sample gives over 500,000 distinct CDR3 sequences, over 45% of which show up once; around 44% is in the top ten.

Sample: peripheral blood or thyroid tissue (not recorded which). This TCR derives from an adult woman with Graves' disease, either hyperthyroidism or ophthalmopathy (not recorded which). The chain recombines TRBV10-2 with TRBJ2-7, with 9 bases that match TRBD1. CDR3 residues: CASSKYRGQRLRTKYEQYF. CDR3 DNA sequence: TGTGCCAGCAGTAAATACAGGGGGCAGAGGCTAAGAACAAAGTACGAGCAGTACTTC.